This TCR beta chain came from a study of T cell responses to AZD1222 COVID-19 vaccine. The assay was immunoSEQ multiplex PCR, and TCRdb's table has in-frame clones only and misses some. The sample records some 180,000 clones, about nine tenths being singletons. The CDR3 has 12 residues. CDR1 GTSNPN and CDR2 SVGIG come from the germline V gene (reference sequence). V was pared by 0 bases and J by 10 bases, with 12 bases between. The chain is built from TRBV30 and TRBJ1-1, with D perhaps matching TRBD1 (5 bases). Sequenced material: peripheral blood, taken 28 days after the second AZD1222 dose. The clonotype originates from an adult who received the AZD1222 COVID-19 vaccine. CDR3 amino acids: CAWSVSGSGAFF. In DNA, the CDR3 is TGTGCCTGGAGTGTATCAGGGAGTGGAGCTTTCTTT. Full variable domain (rest looked up from reference TRBV30 and TRBJ1-1): SQTIHQWPATLVQPVGSPLSLECTVEGTSNPNLYWYRQAAGRGLQLLFYSVGIGQISSEVPQNLSASRPQDRQFILSSKKLLLSDSGFYLCAWSVSGSGAFFGQGTRLTVV.